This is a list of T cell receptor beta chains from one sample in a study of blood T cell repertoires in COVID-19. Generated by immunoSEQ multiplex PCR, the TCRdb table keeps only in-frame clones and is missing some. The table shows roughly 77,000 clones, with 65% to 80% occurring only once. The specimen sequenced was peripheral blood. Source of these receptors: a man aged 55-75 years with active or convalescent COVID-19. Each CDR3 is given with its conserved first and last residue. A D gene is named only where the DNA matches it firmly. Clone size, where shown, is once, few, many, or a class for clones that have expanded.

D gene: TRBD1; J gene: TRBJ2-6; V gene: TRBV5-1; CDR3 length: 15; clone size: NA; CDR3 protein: CASSWDSSGANVLTF
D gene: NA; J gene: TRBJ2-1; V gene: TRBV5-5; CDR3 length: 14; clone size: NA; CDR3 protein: CASTTGGVYNEQFF
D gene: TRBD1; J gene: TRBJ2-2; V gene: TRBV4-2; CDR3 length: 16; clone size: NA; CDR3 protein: CASSQATRGQSGELFF
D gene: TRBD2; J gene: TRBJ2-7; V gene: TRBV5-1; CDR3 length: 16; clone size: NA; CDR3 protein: CASSLLAGGISYEQYF
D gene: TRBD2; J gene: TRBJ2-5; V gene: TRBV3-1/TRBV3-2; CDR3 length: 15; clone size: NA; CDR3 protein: CASSQFSGEQETQYF
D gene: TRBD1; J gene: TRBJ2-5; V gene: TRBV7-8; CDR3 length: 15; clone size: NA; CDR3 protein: CASSFGTGGLETQYF
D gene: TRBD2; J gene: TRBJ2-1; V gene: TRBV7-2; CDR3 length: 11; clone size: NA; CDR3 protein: CASSFSGEEFF
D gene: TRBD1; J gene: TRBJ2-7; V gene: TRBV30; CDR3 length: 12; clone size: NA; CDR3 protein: CAWEIYRGWKYF
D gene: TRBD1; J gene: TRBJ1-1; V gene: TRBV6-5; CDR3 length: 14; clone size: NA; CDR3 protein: CAGQGTGGLGRAFF
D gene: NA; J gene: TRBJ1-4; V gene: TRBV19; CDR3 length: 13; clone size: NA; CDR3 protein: CASSDMGRSKLFF
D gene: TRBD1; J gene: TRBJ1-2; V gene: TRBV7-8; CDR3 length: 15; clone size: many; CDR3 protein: CASSLMGQYNYGYTF
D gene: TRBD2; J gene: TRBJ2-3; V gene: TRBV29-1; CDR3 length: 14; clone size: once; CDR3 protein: CSVDFPGGTDTQYF
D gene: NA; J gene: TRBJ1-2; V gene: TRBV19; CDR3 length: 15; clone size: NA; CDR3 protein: CASSSEGRSYYGYTF
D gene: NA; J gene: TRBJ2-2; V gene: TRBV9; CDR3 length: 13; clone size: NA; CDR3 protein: CASSVGDSRELFF
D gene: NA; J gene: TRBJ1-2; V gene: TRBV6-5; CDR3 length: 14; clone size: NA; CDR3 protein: CASSYLAREGGYTF
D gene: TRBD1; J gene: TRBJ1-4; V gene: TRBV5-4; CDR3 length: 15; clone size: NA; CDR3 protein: CASSWNRQGDEKLFF
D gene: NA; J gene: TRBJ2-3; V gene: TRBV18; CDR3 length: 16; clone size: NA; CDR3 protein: CASSRDSGASTDTQYF